A selection of T cell receptor beta chains follows, all from one sample in a study of Tregs in tolerant kidney transplant recipients. Clones were read by immunoSEQ multiplex PCR, and TCRdb kept only the in-frame ones, dropping some. Here the sample spans some 66,000 clones, roughly 92% being singletons. Sequenced material: CD8+ T cells from blood, taken before the transplant. The origin of the receptors is a human donor who received a combined kidney and bone marrow transplant. Each CDR3 is given with its conserved first and last residue. A D gene is named only where the DNA matches it firmly. Clone size is not always given. Where it is, it says once, few, many or a class for expanded clones.

D,J,size,V,CDR3,DNA
TRBD1,TRBJ1-5,.,TRBV2,CASSDQGGTGGLQPQHF,TGTGCCAGCAGTGACCAAGGGGGGACAGGGGGTCTTCAGCCCCAGCATTTT
TRBD1,TRBJ2-5,.,TRBV9,CASSKQGARETQYF,TGTGCCAGCAGCAAACAGGGGGCGCGGGAGACCCAGTACTTC
.,TRBJ1-2,.,TRBV15,CATSRVTGSYGYTF,TGTGCCACCAGCAGAGTAACGGGAAGCTATGGCTACACCTTC
TRBD2,TRBJ2-3,.,TRBV11-2,CASSFNSAGGPRTDTQYF,TGTGCCAGCAGCTTTAATTCGGCGGGGGGGCCTCGGACAGATACGCAGTATTTT
.,TRBJ1-6,.,TRBV4-1,CASSPDSLGNSPLHF,TGCGCCAGCAGTCCCGACAGTTTGGGTAATTCCCCCCTCCACTTT
.,TRBJ1-6,.,TRBV19,CASSWTLNSPLHF,TGTGCCAGTAGCTGGACACTTAATTCACCCCTCCACTTT
TRBD1,TRBJ1-6,.,TRBV10-3,CAISEEDRRHSPLHF,TGTGCCATCAGTGAAGAGGACAGGAGGCATTCACCCCTCCACTTT
.,TRBJ2-1,.,TRBV7-9,CASSLAGVAAFNEQFF,TGTGCCAGCAGCTTAGCCGGTGTAGCGGCATTCAATGAGCAGTTCTTC
.,TRBJ1-4,.,TRBV4-3,CASSQSRSNEKLFF,TGCGCCAGCAGCCAATCACGGAGTAATGAAAAACTGTTTTTT
.,TRBJ1-1,.,TRBV5-5,CASSLRGSTEAFF,TGTGCCAGCAGCTTGAGGGGTTCCACTGAAGCTTTCTTT
.,TRBJ2-5,.,TRBV4-1,CASSPGPGGKTQYF,TGCGCCAGCAGCCCCGGTCCAGGCGGGAAGACCCAGTACTTC
TRBD1,TRBJ2-1,.,TRBV27,CASSAGGAGNEQFF,TGTGCCAGCAGCGCAGGGGGCGCGGGCAATGAGCAGTTCTTC
.,TRBJ2-7,.,TRBV4-3,CASSQDRVYYEQYF,TGCGCCAGCAGCCAAGATCGGGTGTACTACGAGCAGTACTTC
TRBD2,TRBJ2-1,.,TRBV7-9,CASSLEVAAGYFYNEQFF,TGTGCCAGCAGCTTAGAGGTCGCAGCGGGGTACTTCTACAATGAGCAGTTCTTC
TRBD1,TRBJ2-7,.,TRBV2,CASIPSPGTATYEQYF,TGTGCCAGCATACCCAGCCCCGGGACAGCTACCTACGAGCAGTACTTC
.,TRBJ1-5,once,TRBV6-1,CASRGTSDSNQPQHF,TGTGCCAGCAGAGGGACTTCTGATAGCAATCAGCCCCAGCATTTT
.,TRBJ2-5,.,TRBV5-1,CASSLAFQETQYF,TGCGCCAGCAGCTTGGCTTTCCAAGAGACCCAGTACTTC
.,TRBJ1-2,.,TRBV27,CASSLLGGHYGYTF,TGTGCCAGCAGTTTATTGGGGGGACACTATGGCTACACCTTC
TRBD1,TRBJ1-5,.,TRBV5-6,CASSAGQGFQPQHF,TGTGCCAGCAGCGCGGGACAGGGGTTTCAGCCCCAGCATTTT
TRBD2,TRBJ2-5,.,TRBV7-2,CASSSSGLAGVGETQYF,TGTGCCAGCAGCTCCTCGGGACTAGCGGGGGTGGGTGAGACCCAGTACTTC
TRBD2,TRBJ2-7,.,TRBV7-6,CASSEGTTYEQYF,TGTGCCAGCAGCGAGGGGACTACCTACGAGCAGTACTTC
TRBD1,TRBJ2-4,.,TRBV19,CASSVGQGLAKNIQYF,TGTGCCAGTAGTGTGGGACAGGGTTTAGCCAAAAACATTCAGTACTTC
TRBD1,TRBJ2-5,.,TRBV19,CASSIGDRGFEKTQYF,TGTGCCAGTAGTATTGGGGACAGGGGGTTTGAGAAGACCCAGTACTTC
TRBD2,TRBJ2-1,.,TRBV10-3,CAISDLAGGPNEQFF,TGTGCCATCAGTGACCTCGCGGGGGGGCCCAATGAGCAGTTCTTC
TRBD2,TRBJ2-7,.,TRBV19,CASSIVLAGGYEQYF,TGTGCCAGTAGTATAGTCCTAGCGGGAGGTTACGAGCAGTACTTC
TRBD2,TRBJ2-1,once,TRBV6-5,CASSPGTSVNNEQFF,TGTGCCAGCAGCCCCGGGACTAGCGTAAACAATGAGCAGTTCTTC
TRBD1,TRBJ1-5,few,TRBV28,CASSLWTGIGFDQPQHF,TGTGCCAGCAGTTTATGGACAGGGATCGGTTTCGATCAGCCCCAGCATTTT
.,TRBJ2-7,once,TRBV10-2,CASSTGFNSYEQYF,TGCGCCAGCAGTACAGGGTTTAACTCCTACGAGCAGTACTTC
TRBD2,TRBJ2-1,.,TRBV7-9,CASSFSSGLAENEQFF,TGTGCCAGCAGCTTCTCCTCGGGACTAGCGGAGAATGAGCAGTTCTTC
TRBD1,TRBJ1-1,.,TRBV30,CAWSSGQGNTEAFF,TGTGCCTGGAGCTCGGGACAGGGGAACACTGAAGCTTTCTTT
.,TRBJ2-7,.,TRBV6-1,CASSGTRDLIYEQYF,TGTGCCAGCAGTGGGACCCGGGACTTGATCTACGAGCAGTACTTC
.,TRBJ2-2,.,TRBV21-1,CASSKVGELNTGELFF,TGTGCCAGCAGCAAAGTTGGGGAGCTTAATACCGGGGAGCTGTTTTTT